Listed here are 27 T cell receptor beta chains from one sample, sequenced in a study of T cell repertoires in cytomegalovirus infection. TCRdb re-derived calls from the reads in MiXCR, one entry per CDR3 protein. The repertoire holds a few hundred thousand distinct CDR3 sequences, with about 33% as singletons. These receptors have no known antigen. The input for sequencing was cultured PBMCs, taken from culture after CMV antigen stimulation. The receptors were gathered from a human donor in good health (CMV status not recorded). Some clones in this sample may be carry-over from other donors' samples.

The chain has TRBV2 and TRBJ2-2, with 14 positions matching TRBD2. CDR1 and CDR2 from the germline V gene are SNHLY and FYNNEI. V lost 6 bases, J lost 5 bases, and 8 bases stayed unmatched. This CDR3 has 17 amino acids. The CDR3 DNA is TGTGCCAGCAGAAGGACTAGCGGGAGGTTAGGGACCGGGGAGCTGTTTTTT. This codes for CASRRTSGRLGTGELFF.

The chain joins TRBV7-6 to TRBJ2-3; 7 bases line up with TRBD1. Germline V lookup: CDR1 SGHVS, CDR2 FNYEAQ. J gave up 5 bases and V 4 bases, and 3 bases lay outside the gene matches. The CDR3 covers 13 residues. The CDR3 is CASSYRGGDTQYF. CDR3 nucleotides: TGTGCCAGCAGCTACAGGGGCGGAGATACGCAGTATTTT.

This sequence joins TRBV7-2 and TRBJ1-2; 7 bases line up with TRBD1. The CDR3 sequence is 16 residues long. Germline CDR1 and CDR2: SGHTA and FQGNSA. V gave up 5 bases and J gave up 0 bases; unmatched junction bases: 9. CDR3 DNA sequence: TGTGCCAGCAGCCTCTACCGGGACAGCTCTAACTATGGCTACACCTTC. Protein sequence: CASSLYRDSSNYGYTF.

A few counts support this clonotype. The rearrangement links TRBV7-2 to TRBJ2-3; 8 nucleotides agree with TRBD2. CDR3 length equals 14 residues. Germline V CDR1 and CDR2: SGHTA, FQGNSA. V was clipped by 7 bases and J by 8 bases; unmatched bases: 11. CDR3 DNA sequence: TGTGCCAGCAAAGGTTGGCGGGGGGATATTACGCAGTATTTT. Protein: CASKGWRGDITQYF.

Only a few counts were recorded for this clonotype. This chain uses TRBV7-4 with TRBJ2-1; 12 positions agree with TRBD2. The germline gives CDR1 SGHVT, CDR2 SQSDAQ. Trimming took 5 bases from V and 5 from J; bases not matched to a gene: 7. CDR3 size: 16 residues. CDR3 in amino acids: CASSHGLAGLNNEQFF. DNA of the CDR3: TGTGCCAGCAGCCACGGACTAGCGGGACTTAACAATGAGCAGTTCTTC.

This clonotype was found once. The rearrangement uses TRBV7-9 and TRBJ1-2; 7 nucleotides agree with TRBD1. CDR1 and CDR2 (germline): SEHNR, FQNEAQ (reference sequence). V shed 4 bases and J 6 bases; nucleotides not matched to a gene: 5. There are 13 residues in the CDR3. CDR3 sequence (DNA): TGTGCCAGCAGCTCGTGGACAGGAGATGGCTACACCTTC. Its translation: CASSSWTGDGYTF.

V and J are TRBV7-7 and TRBJ2-1, with a weak D call TRBD1 (6 bases). In germline, CDR1 is SSHAT, CDR2 FNYEAQ (reference sequence). V lost 5 bases, J lost 5 bases, and 10 bases lay in between. This CDR3 contains 13 residues. This CDR3 reads CASSADRNNEQFF. The CDR3 DNA follows: TGTGCCAGCAGCGCCGACAGGAACAATGAGCAGTTCTTC.

The chain joins TRBV23-1 to TRBJ1-5, with D possibly TRBD1 on 5 matching bases. TRBV23-1 is flagged as an ORF with uncertain function. CDR3 length: 16 residues. Trimming removed 10 bases at V and 0 bases at J, with 19 bases between. This chain's CDR3 is CATKGLAPYSNQPQHF. For the CDR3, the DNA is TGCGCCACCAAGGGGTTAGCGCCATATAGCAATCAGCCCCAGCATTTT.

This chain connects TRBV27 to TRBJ2-6; D is uncertain. The CDR3 is made up of 18 amino acids. V dropped 2 bases and J dropped 0 bases, with 14 bases sitting between them. The germline V gene has CDR1 MNHEY and CDR2 SMNVEV (reference sequence). CDR3 nucleotides: TGTGCCAGCAGTTTAGGGCTAGTTGGGGTCTCTGGGGCCAACGTCCTGACTTTC. Amino acid sequence: CASSLGLVGVSGANVLTF.

This clonotype was seen a handful of times. The chain couples TRBV7-6 to TRBJ2-1; the match to TRBD2 covers 11 bases. The CDR3 spans 16 residues. Losses at the gene ends were 2 bases for V and 8 bases for J; bases not matched to a gene: 8. Germline V gene sequence: CDR1 SGHVS, CDR2 FNYEAQ. The DNA of the CDR3 is TGTGCCAGCAGCTTACCTCTCGCTAGCGGGAGGCATGAGCAGTTCTTC. It translates to CASSLPLASGRHEQFF.

The V call is TRBV20-1, the J call TRBJ2-1; TRBD2 aligns across 7 bases. The CDR3 has 15 residues. The V segment lost 1 base and the J segment 3 bases; nucleotides outside the gene matches: 6. Germline lookup yields CDR1 DFQATT and CDR2 SNEGSKA (reference sequence). CDR3 region: CSARVAREVYNEQFF. The CDR3 coding sequence is TGCAGTGCTAGAGTAGCCCGGGAGGTCTACAATGAGCAGTTCTTC.

This clonotype was counted at least ten times. The chain recombines TRBV5-6 with TRBJ2-5, with TRBD1 matching 8 bases. The V gene end was trimmed by 0 bases and the J gene end by 5 bases; junction bases not matched to a gene: 6. The germline V gene has CDR1 SGHDT and CDR2 YYEEEE. The CDR3 contains 15 residues. The CDR3 region has the DNA TGTGCCAGCAGCTTGGCTGGCAGGGGGCAGGAGACCCAGTACTTC. It translates to CASSLAGRGQETQYF.

This clonotype came up a few times. V usage is TRBV5-6 and J usage is TRBJ2-7; no definite D call. CDR1 and CDR2 (germline): SGHDT, YYEEEE. The CDR3 totals 12 residues. V was pared by 2 bases and J by 4 bases, with 7 bases between. CDR3 in DNA: TGTGCCAGCAGCTTCCAAACGTACGAGCAGTACTTC. Translating gives CASSFQTYEQYF.

V usage is TRBV13 and J usage is TRBJ2-3, with D possibly called TRBD1 or TRBD2 (5 bases each). The V and J ends lost 5 bases and 3 bases respectively, with 9 bases between them. Germline V lookup: CDR1 PRHDT, CDR2 FYEKMQ (reference sequence). The CDR3 has 13 residues. CDR3 loop: CASSPEGTDTQYF. The CDR3 DNA reads TGTGCCAGCAGCCCAGAGGGGACAGATACGCAGTATTTT.

This clonotype showed up just a few times. This chain uses TRBV11-3 with TRBJ2-1; 7 positions agree with TRBD2. The J segment lost 4 bases and the V segment lost 0 bases, leaving 6 bases of the junction unmatched. Per germline, CDR1 SGHNT and CDR2 YENEEA. This CDR3 has 16 residues. The CDR3 DNA reads as TGTGCCAGCAGCTTAGATCTCGGGGGGACTTACAATGAGCAGTTCTTC. This sequence encodes CASSLDLGGTYNEQFF.

Here the CDR3 DNA reads TGTGCCAGCAGCGATCCCACCTACGAGCAGTACTTC. Translating it yields CASSDPTYEQYF. The chain couples TRBV7-2 to TRBJ2-7; D ambiguous. Germline loops: CDR1 SGHTA, CDR2 FQGNSA. CDR3 length: 12 residues. V lost 5 bases, J lost 2 bases, and 7 bases lay in between.

This clonotype was seen at least ten times. The V call is TRBV7-2, the J call TRBJ2-7, with D tentatively TRBD2 (5 bases). The V end was cut by 2 bases, the J end by 2 bases, with 7 bases between. The CDR3 covers 13 residues. Per germline, CDR1 SGHTA and CDR2 FQGNSA. CDR3 nucleotides: TGTGCCAGCAGCTTACGGGAAGCCTACGAGCAGTACTTC. Residues: CASSLREAYEQYF.

This clonotype was seen repeatedly, ten times or more. This rearrangement joins TRBV7-2 to TRBJ2-7; TRBD2 matches 7 bases. The CDR3 consists of 15 residues. V lost 5 bases to trimming and J lost 5 bases; unmatched junction nucleotides: 12. Germline CDR1 reads SGHTA; CDR2 reads FQGNSA. For the CDR3, the DNA is TGTGCCAGCAGCCTGGACGGGGGGAGTAGAAACGAGCAGTACTTC. Its translation is CASSLDGGSRNEQYF.

This clonotype was seen more than once but under ten times. CDR3 sequence reads: CASSLEEGGNTEAFF. The DNA of the CDR3 is TGTGCCAGCAGCTTGGAGGAGGGGGGGAACACTGAAGCTTTCTTT. The chain couples TRBV5-4 to TRBJ1-1, with D possibly being TRBD1 (6 bases). Deletions cut 0 bases from V and 1 base from J, with 10 bases between. CDR1 is SGHNT, CDR2 YYREEE, per germline (reference sequence). The CDR3 extends over 15 amino acids. The entire variable domain, with the rest obtained from reference TRBV5-4 and TRBJ1-1, is as follows: ETGVTQSPTHLIKTRGQQVTLRCSSQSGHNTVSWYQQALGQGPQFIFQYYREEENGRGNFPPRFSGLQFPNYSSELNVNALELDDSALYLCASSLEEGGNTEAFFGQGTRLTVV.

The chain is built from TRBV13 and TRBJ2-5; 15 nucleotides line up with TRBD2. CDR3 length: 16 residues. Germline loops: CDR1 PRHDT, CDR2 FYEKMQ (reference sequence). Trimming took 0 bases from V and 6 from J; bases not matched to a gene: 2. CDR3 sequence (DNA): TGTGCCAGCAGCTTAGGGGGACTAGCGGGAGGCAAGACCCAGTACTTC. Its protein is CASSLGGLAGGKTQYF. Variable domain in full (rest from reference TRBV13 and TRBJ2-5): AAGVIQSPRHLIKEKRETATLKCYPIPRHDTVYWYQQGPGQDPQFLISFYEKMQSDKGSIPDRFSAQQFSDYHSELNMSSLELGDSALYFCASSLGGLAGGKTQYFGPGTRLLVL.

This rearrangement joins TRBV6-5 to TRBJ2-2, with 12 bases matching TRBD2. There are 16 residues in the CDR3. CDR1 and CDR2 (germline): MNHEY, SVGAGI. Trimming removed 7 bases from V and 6 bases from J; junction bases left unmatched: 9. CDR3 residues: CASIRLAGGSAGELFF. The CDR3 region has the DNA TGTGCCAGCATTCGGCTAGCGGGAGGGTCGGCCGGGGAGCTGTTTTTT.

This clonotype has only a few counts. The rearrangement links TRBV7-2 to TRBJ2-7; D may correspond to TRBD1 or TRBD2 (5 bases each). CDR1 is SGHTA, CDR2 FQGNSA, per germline. The CDR3 sequence is 11 residues long. The V end was cut by 5 bases, the J end by 9 bases, with 11 bases between. CDR3: CASSPGTRQYF. CDR3 nucleotide sequence: TGTGCCAGCAGCCCCGGGACCCGGCAGTACTTC.

The gene calls are TRBV4-2 and TRBJ2-2, with 7 bases aligning to TRBD1. CDR1 and CDR2 from the germline V gene are LGHNA and YNFKEQ. V gave up 4 bases and J gave up 2 bases; unmatched junction bases: 10. The CDR3 spans 17 residues. In DNA, the CDR3 is TGTGCCAGCAGCCTTACAACCGGGACAGCTAACACCGGGGAGCTGTTTTTT. It encodes CASSLTTGTANTGELFF.

This clonotype was seen only a few times. The rearrangement uses TRBV7-6 and TRBJ2-3; D is uncertain. There are 16 residues in the CDR3. The V and J ends lost 1 base and 2 bases respectively, with 13 bases between them. The germline gives CDR1 SGHVS, CDR2 FNYEAQ. The CDR3 loop reads CASSLGSSLPTDTQYF. In DNA form, the CDR3 reads TGTGCCAGCAGCTTAGGGAGCTCCCTACCCACAGATACGCAGTATTTT.

V and J are TRBV4-1 and TRBJ2-2, with D unclear. V was clipped by 0 bases and J by 6 bases, with 11 bases between them. The V gene's germline CDR1 is MGHRA and CDR2 YSYEKL. The CDR3 has 15 residues. The CDR3 region is CASSQESPIAGELFF. CDR3 DNA sequence: TGCGCCAGCAGCCAAGAATCCCCCATCGCCGGGGAGCTGTTTTTT.

A few counts support this clonotype. V usage is TRBV19 and J usage is TRBJ2-7; the D gene is possibly TRBD2 (5 bases). Germline assignment: CDR1 LNHDA and CDR2 SQIVND (reference sequence). The V end lost 2 bases, the J end lost 6 bases, and 11 bases lay between the germline ends. This CDR3 has 13 residues. The CDR3 DNA sequence: TGTGCCAGTAGTATATCCCGACGGGGCGAGCAGTACTTC. Protein: CASSISRRGEQYF. The entire variable domain, with the rest obtained from reference TRBV19 and TRBJ2-7, is as follows: DGGITQSPKYLFRKEGQNVTLSCEQNLNHDAMYWYRQDPGQGLRLIYYSQIVNDFQKGDIAEGYSVSREKKESFPLTVTSAQKNPTAFYLCASSISRRGEQYFGPGTRLTVT.

This clonotype was recorded many times. This chain joins TRBV7-2 and TRBJ2-2; tentatively, D is TRBD1 (7 bases). CDR3 length: 16 amino acids. Germline V gene lookup returns CDR1 SGHTA and CDR2 FQGNSA. V dropped 0 bases and J dropped 5 bases, with 13 bases sitting between them. The CDR3 reads CASSLAGGGKTGELFF. DNA for the CDR3: TGTGCCAGCAGCTTAGCCGGAGGGGGCAAGACCGGGGAGCTGTTTTTT.